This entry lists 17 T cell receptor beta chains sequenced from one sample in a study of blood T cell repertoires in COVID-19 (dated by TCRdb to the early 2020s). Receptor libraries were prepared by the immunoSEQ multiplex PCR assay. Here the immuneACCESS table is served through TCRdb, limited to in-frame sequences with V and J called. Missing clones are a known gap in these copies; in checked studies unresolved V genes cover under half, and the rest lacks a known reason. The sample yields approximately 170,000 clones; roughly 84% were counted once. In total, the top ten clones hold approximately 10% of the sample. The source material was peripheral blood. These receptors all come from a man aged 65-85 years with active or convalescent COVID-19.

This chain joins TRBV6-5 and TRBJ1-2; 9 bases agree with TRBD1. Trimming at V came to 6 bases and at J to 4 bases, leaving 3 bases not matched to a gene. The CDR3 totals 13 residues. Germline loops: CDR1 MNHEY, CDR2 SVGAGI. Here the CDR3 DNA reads TGTGCCAGCAGCCAGACAGGGGGCTATGGCTACACCTTC. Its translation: CASSQTGGYGYTF.

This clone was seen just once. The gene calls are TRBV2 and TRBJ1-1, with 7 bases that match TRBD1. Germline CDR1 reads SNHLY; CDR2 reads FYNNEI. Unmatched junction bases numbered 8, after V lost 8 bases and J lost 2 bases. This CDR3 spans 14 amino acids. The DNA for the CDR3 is TGTGCCAGCGATCTTGACAGGGCCAACACTGAAGCTTTCTTT. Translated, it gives CASDLDRANTEAFF.

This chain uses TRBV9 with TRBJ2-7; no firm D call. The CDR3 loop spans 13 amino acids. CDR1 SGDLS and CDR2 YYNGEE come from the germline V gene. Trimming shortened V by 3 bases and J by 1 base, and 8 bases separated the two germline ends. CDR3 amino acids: CASSGRGSYEQYF. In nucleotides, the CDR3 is TGTGCCAGCAGCGGCCGAGGTTCCTACGAGCAGTACTTC. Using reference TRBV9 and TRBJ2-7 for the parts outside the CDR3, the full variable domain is DSGVTQTPKHLITATGQRVTLRCSPRSGDLSVYWYQQSLDQGLQFLIQYYNGEERAKGNILERFSAQQFPDLHSELNLSSLELGDSALYFCASSGRGSYEQYFGPGTRLTVT.

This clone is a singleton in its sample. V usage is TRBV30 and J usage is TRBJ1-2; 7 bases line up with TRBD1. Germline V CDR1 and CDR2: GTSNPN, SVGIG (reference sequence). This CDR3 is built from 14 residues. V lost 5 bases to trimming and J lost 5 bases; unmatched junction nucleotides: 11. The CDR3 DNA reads TGTGCCTGGGACGCAGGGACAGCCTATTATGGCTACACCTTC. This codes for CAWDAGTAYYGYTF.

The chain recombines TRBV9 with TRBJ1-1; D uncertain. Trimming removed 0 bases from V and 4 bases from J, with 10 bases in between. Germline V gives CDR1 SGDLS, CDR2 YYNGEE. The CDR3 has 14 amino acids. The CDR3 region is CASSVVPGSTEAFF. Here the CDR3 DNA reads TGTGCCAGCAGCGTAGTACCGGGGAGCACTGAAGCTTTCTTT.

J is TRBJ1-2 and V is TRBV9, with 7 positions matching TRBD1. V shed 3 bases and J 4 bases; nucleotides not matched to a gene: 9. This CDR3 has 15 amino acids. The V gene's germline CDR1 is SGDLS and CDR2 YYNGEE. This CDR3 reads CASSAGQSLGYGYTF. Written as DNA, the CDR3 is TGTGCCAGCAGCGCGGGACAGTCCTTAGGCTATGGCTACACCTTC.

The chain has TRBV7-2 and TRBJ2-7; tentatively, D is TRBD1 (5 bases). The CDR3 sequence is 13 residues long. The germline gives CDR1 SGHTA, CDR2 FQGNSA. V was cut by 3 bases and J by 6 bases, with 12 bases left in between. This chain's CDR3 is CASSFRWGPEQYF. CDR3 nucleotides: TGTGCCAGCAGCTTCCGATGGGGCCCCGAGCAGTACTTC.

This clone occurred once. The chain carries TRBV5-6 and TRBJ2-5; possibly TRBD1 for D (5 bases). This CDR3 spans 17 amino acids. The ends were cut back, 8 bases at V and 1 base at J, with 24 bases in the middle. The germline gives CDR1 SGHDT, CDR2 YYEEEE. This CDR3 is CASIPGYGGAVQETQYF. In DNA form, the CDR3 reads TGTGCCAGTATCCCTGGGTACGGTGGGGCGGTCCAAGAGACCCAGTACTTC.

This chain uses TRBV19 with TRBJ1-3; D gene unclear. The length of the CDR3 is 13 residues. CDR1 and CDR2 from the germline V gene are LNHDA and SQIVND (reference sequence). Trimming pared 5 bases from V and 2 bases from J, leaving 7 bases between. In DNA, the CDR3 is TGTGCCAGTAGTGAGAGGGCTGGAAACACCATATATTTT. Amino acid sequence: CASSERAGNTIYF. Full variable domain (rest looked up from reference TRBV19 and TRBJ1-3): DGGITQSPKYLFRKEGQNVTLSCEQNLNHDAMYWYRQDPGQGLRLIYYSQIVNDFQKGDIAEGYSVSREKKESFPLTVTSAQKNPTAFYLCASSERAGNTIYFGEGSWLTVV.

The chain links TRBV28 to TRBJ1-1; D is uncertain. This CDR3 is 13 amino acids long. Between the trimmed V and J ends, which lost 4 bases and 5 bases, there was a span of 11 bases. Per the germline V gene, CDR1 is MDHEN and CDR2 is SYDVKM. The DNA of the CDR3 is TGTGCCAGCAGTTCTCCAGGTTATACTGAAGCTTTCTTT. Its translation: CASSSPGYTEAFF.

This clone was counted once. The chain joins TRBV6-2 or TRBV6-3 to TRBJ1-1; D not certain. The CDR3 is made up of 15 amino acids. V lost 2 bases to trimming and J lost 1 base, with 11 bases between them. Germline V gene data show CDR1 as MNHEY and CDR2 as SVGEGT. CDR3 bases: TGTGCCAGCAGTTACGCGGGCCCGCGGAACACTGAAGCTTTCTTT. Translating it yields CASSYAGPRNTEAFF.

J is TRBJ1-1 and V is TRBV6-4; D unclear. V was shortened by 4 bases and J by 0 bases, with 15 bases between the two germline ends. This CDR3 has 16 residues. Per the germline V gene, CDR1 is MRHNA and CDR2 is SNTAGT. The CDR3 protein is CASSAEAALMNTEAFF. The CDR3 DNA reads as TGTGCCAGCAGTGCCGAGGCGGCCCTCATGAACACTGAAGCTTTCTTT.

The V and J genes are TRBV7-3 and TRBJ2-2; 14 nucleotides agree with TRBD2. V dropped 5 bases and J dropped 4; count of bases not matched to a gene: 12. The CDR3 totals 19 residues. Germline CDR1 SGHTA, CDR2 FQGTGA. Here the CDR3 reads CASSPTRLAGGPGTGELFF. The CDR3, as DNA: TGTGCCAGCAGCCCAACCCGACTAGCGGGAGGGCCGGGCACCGGGGAGCTGTTTTTT.

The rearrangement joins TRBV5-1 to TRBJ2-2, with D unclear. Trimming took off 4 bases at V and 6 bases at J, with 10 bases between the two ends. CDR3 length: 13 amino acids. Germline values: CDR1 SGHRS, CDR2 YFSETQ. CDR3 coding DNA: TGCGCCAGCAGCGCGGTTGTAGCCGGGGAGCTGTTTTTT. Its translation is CASSAVVAGELFF.

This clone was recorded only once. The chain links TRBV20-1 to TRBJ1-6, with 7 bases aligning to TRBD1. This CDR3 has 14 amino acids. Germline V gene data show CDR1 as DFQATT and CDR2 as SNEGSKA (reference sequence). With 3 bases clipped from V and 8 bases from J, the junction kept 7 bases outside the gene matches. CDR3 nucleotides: TGCAGTGCTAGTCCGACAGGGAGTCATTCACCCCTCCACTTT. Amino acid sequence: CSASPTGSHSPLHF.

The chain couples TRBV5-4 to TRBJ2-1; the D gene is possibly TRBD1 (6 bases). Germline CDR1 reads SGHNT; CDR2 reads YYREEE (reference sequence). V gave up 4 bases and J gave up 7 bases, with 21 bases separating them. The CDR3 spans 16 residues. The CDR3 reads CASSDPGQLTRNEQFF. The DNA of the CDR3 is TGTGCCAGCAGCGACCCGGGACAACTCACGCGTAATGAGCAGTTCTTC.

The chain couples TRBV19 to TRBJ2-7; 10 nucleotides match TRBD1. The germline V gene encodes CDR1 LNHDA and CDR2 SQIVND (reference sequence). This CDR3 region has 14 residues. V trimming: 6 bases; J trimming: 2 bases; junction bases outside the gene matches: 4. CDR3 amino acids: CASSDRGLPYEQYF. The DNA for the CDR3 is TGTGCCAGTAGCGACAGGGGGCTTCCCTACGAGCAGTACTTC.